These T cell receptor beta chains were read from a single sample in a study of shared clonotypes between healthy human individuals. The data were produced by immunoSEQ multiplex PCR, yet TCRdb's version contains in-frame clones alone and is incomplete. The sample carries approximately 1,500,000 clones, around 97% recorded once. Sequencing was carried out using naive CD4+ T cells sorted from blood. These receptors were taken from a man aged 30 to 39 in good health. The CDR3 runs from the conserved cysteine through the conserved F or W. D genes are given only for firm matches.

v_gene: TRBV6-6; d_gene: NA; j_gene: TRBJ2-7; CDR3nt: TGTGCCAGCAGTCCGACAGTGCCGCTGAACGAGCAGTACTTC; CDR3aa: CASSPTVPLNEQYF
v_gene: TRBV6-1; d_gene: NA; j_gene: TRBJ2-2; CDR3nt: TGTGCCAGCAGCGCAAGGTTTGGCGGGGAGCTGTTTTTT; CDR3aa: CASSARFGGELFF
v_gene: TRBV6-5; d_gene: TRBD1; j_gene: TRBJ2-7; CDR3nt: TGTGCCAGCAGTTCAAGACAGGGGGCGTCCTACGAGCAGTACTTC; CDR3aa: CASSSRQGASYEQYF
v_gene: TRBV19; d_gene: NA; j_gene: TRBJ2-1; CDR3nt: TGTGCCAGTAGTATAGATTACAGGAGGGCCAAGGATGAGCAGTTCTTC; CDR3aa: CASSIDYRRAKDEQFF
v_gene: TRBV5-1; d_gene: NA; j_gene: TRBJ2-3; CDR3nt: TGCGCCAGCAGCATTGGACAGAGCACAGATACGCAGTATTTT; CDR3aa: CASSIGQSTDTQYF
v_gene: TRBV18; d_gene: NA; j_gene: TRBJ1-2; CDR3nt: TGTGCCAGCTCACCAGGAGGGGAAGATGGCTACACCTTC; CDR3aa: CASSPGGEDGYTF
v_gene: TRBV27; d_gene: NA; j_gene: TRBJ2-7; CDR3nt: TGTGCCAGCAGCCCTAGGGGGACTTATTACGAGCAGTACTTC; CDR3aa: CASSPRGTYYEQYF
v_gene: TRBV18; d_gene: TRBD2; j_gene: TRBJ2-1; CDR3nt: TGTGCCAGCACACCGTTACTAGCGGGAGGTTGGCAGCAGTTCTTC; CDR3aa: CASTPLLAGGWQQFF
v_gene: TRBV11-2; d_gene: TRBD2; j_gene: TRBJ2-5; CDR3nt: TGTGCCAGCAGCTTAGACCCGGGAGGGCCAGAGACCCAGTACTTC; CDR3aa: CASSLDPGGPETQYF
v_gene: TRBV6-1; d_gene: NA; j_gene: TRBJ1-5; CDR3nt: TGTGCCAGCAGTGTCTCAACAGGGACCTATCAGCCCCAGCATTTT; CDR3aa: CASSVSTGTYQPQHF
v_gene: TRBV7-2; d_gene: NA; j_gene: TRBJ2-3; CDR3nt: TGTGCCAGCAGCTTTTTGGGACCATTAAGCACAGATACGCAGTATTTT; CDR3aa: CASSFLGPLSTDTQYF